The TCR beta chain under discussion was sequenced for a study of Graves' ophthalmopathy and Graves' hyperthyroidism. On the study more broadly: Peripheral blood samples were taken at initial diagnosis, before any treatment.

Every ophthalmopathy donor presented moderate-to-severe activity, CAS ≥3, NOSPECS ≥4 and duration under 3 months. This clonotype was counted between two and nine times. Its specificity is unknown. Whole-study results and caveats: Progression of ophthalmopathy was predicted by the model with 60% to 71% sensitivity and 72.22% specificity. A classifier, a 13-signature model, separated ophthalmopathy from stable hyperthyroidism with more than 85% sensitivity and approximately 81% specificity.

Amplification of TCR beta CDR3 regions used RNA transcripts. RT-PCR in the first round used HTBI primers; a second-round multiplex PCR followed. TCRdb reprocessed the multiplex PCR reads via MiXCR and lists one record per CDR3 protein. Of 260,000 or so distinct CDR3 sequences listed, around 50% are singletons. V lost 3 bases and J lost 3, with 15 bases in between. Looked up from germline, CDR1 is DFQATT and CDR2 is SNEGSKA (reference sequence). This CDR3 has 14 amino acids. This receptor was obtained from an adult man with Graves' ophthalmopathy. Sequences were obtained from peripheral blood. The V call is TRBV20-1, the J call TRBJ2-7; the D gene is possibly TRBD2 (5 bases). The CDR3 bases are TGCAGTGCTAGGGTTCCGGGATCATACTACGAGCAGTACTTC. Amino acids: CSARVPGSYYEQYF.